The next 8 T cell receptor beta chains were all read from a single sample in a study of blood T cell repertoires in COVID-19. Measured with immunoSEQ multiplex PCR; TCRdb has only the in-frame clones, and not every one. The table has 55,000 to 75,000 clones, 70% to 80% seen once; the top ten hold around 23%. Sequences were obtained from peripheral blood. These receptors were collected from a human donor in a cohort sampled during active COVID-19.

The chain links TRBV6-1 to TRBJ2-4; TRBD2 agrees at 7 bases. The CDR3 is 16 residues long. Germline CDR1 MNHNS, CDR2 SASEGT. V was clipped by 0 bases and J by 0 bases; unmatched bases: 2. In DNA form, the CDR3 reads TGTGCCAGCAGTGAAGCGGGGGGGTTAGCCAAAAACATTCAGTACTTC. The encoded protein is CASSEAGGLAKNIQYF.

This rearrangement joins TRBV4-1 to TRBJ2-1; 8 bases map to TRBD2. The CDR3 extends over 16 amino acids. CDR1 and CDR2 (germline): MGHRA, YSYEKL. Losses at the gene ends were 1 base for V and 6 bases for J; bases not matched to a gene: 8. CDR3 nucleotides: TGCGCCAGCAGCCAAGGACCAGCGGGAGTGGGCAATGAGCAGTTCTTC. Translating it yields CASSQGPAGVGNEQFF.

This clone appeared a few times. This chain uses TRBV5-4 with TRBJ2-7, with TRBD2 matching over 8 bases. Per the germline V gene, CDR1 is SGHNT and CDR2 is YYREEE (reference sequence). CDR3 length: 12 amino acids. Germline trimming cut 3 bases from V and 6 bases from J; bases unmatched to any gene: 2. CDR3 amino acids: CASSYTSGEQYF. The CDR3 DNA is TGTGCCAGCAGCTATACTAGCGGCGAGCAGTACTTC.

This clone has just one count. The rearrangement uses TRBV29-1 and TRBJ2-1; 9 bases line up with TRBD1. Germline-derived CDR1 and CDR2 are SQVTM and ANQGSEA. The CDR3 length is 13 residues. V trimming: 7 bases; J trimming: 8 bases; junction bases outside the gene matches: 9. The chain's CDR3 is CSASTGGSDEQFF. The DNA of the CDR3 is TGCAGCGCTTCGACAGGGGGGTCTGATGAGCAGTTCTTC.

The rearrangement joins TRBV5-1 to TRBJ2-1; possibly TRBD1 for D (6 bases). Trimming pared 4 bases from V and 5 bases from J, leaving 22 bases between. Germline-derived CDR1 and CDR2 are SGHRS and YFSETQ. The CDR3 spans 17 residues. CDR3 DNA: TGCGCCAGCAGCCTTTCGAAAACAGGGAACTGGGACAATGAGCAGTTCTTC. As protein: CASSLSKTGNWDNEQFF.

The DNA for the CDR3 is TGTGCCAGTAGGGGGGGGACAGGGCTTCTCGCAGATACGCAGTATTTT. This encodes CASRGGTGLLADTQYF. This rearrangement joins TRBV19 to TRBJ2-3, with TRBD1 matching over 9 bases. J gave up 4 bases and V 6 bases, and 11 bases lay outside the gene matches. Germline V gene sequence: CDR1 LNHDA, CDR2 SQIVND (reference sequence). This CDR3 has 16 residues.

The J gene is TRBJ1-5, the V gene TRBV28; D may be TRBD1 (5 bases). V was shortened by 5 bases and J by 7 bases, with 12 bases between the two germline ends. The CDR3 spans 13 residues. The germline V gene has CDR1 MDHEN and CDR2 SYDVKM. The CDR3 sequence is CASSRGSGQPQHF. The DNA for the CDR3 is TGTGCCAGCAGTCGGGGGAGCGGGCAGCCCCAGCATTTT. The full variable domain, its missing parts supplied by reference TRBV28 and TRBJ1-5, is DVKVTQSSRYLVKRTGEKVFLECVQDMDHENMFWYRQDPGLGLRLIYFSYDVKMKEKGDIPEGYSVSREKKERFSLILESASTNQTSMYLCASSRGSGQPQHFGDGTRLSIL.

This clone has just a few counts. The rearrangement links TRBV4-1 to TRBJ2-3; 7 bases agree with TRBD1. CDR1 and CDR2 from the germline V gene are MGHRA and YSYEKL. The CDR3 runs to 19 residues. V shed 4 bases, J shed 0 bases, and the junction held 16 bases outside the gene matches. CDR3 sequence: CASSLRLIRTGTSTDTQYF. CDR3 DNA: TGCGCCAGCAGCCTACGGCTCATAAGGACAGGCACTAGCACAGATACGCAGTATTTT.